The TCR beta chain under discussion was sequenced for a study of T-cell memory formation after mild COVID-19. Study context: Largely donor-specific sequence clusters came from a couple of donors. Study outcomes and limitations: Those CD4+ clones that contracted were mainly in CM and EM (CD8+ ones in EMRA). Clones that shrank (day 15 to 85) were balanced CD4/CD8, whereas later expanders leaned CD4+.

This clonotype occurred many times. What it binds is not known. The authors produced TCR alpha and TCR beta cDNA libraries with sample barcodes and UMIs by 5'RACE using constant-segment primers. TCRdb itself ran the 5' RACE reads through MiXCR, one entry per CDR3 protein. The sample lists 240,000 or so distinct CDR3 sequences; more than 8% were seen once. Per the germline V gene, CDR1 is LNHDA and CDR2 is SQIVND (reference sequence). The length of the CDR3 is 14 residues. V was clipped by 5 bases and J by 2 bases; unmatched bases: 2. The receptor's source is a man between 18 and 35 years old who had mild COVID-19 (a few samples of this study predate the infection). Cell type and time point are not known. Sequenced: PBMCs or a T cell subset sorted from them (not recorded which). The genes are TRBV19 and TRBJ2-5, with TRBD2 identical over 10 bases. CDR3 protein: CASSLAGVQETQYF. For the CDR3, the DNA is TGTGCCAGTAGTCTAGCGGGGGTTCAAGAGACCCAGTACTTC. Supplemented by reference TRBV19 and TRBJ2-5, the full variable domain reads DGGITQSPKYLFRKEGQNVTLSCEQNLNHDAMYWYRQDPGQGLRLIYYSQIVNDFQKGDIAEGYSVSREKKESFPLTVTSAQKNPTAFYLCASSLAGVQETQYFGPGTRLLVL.